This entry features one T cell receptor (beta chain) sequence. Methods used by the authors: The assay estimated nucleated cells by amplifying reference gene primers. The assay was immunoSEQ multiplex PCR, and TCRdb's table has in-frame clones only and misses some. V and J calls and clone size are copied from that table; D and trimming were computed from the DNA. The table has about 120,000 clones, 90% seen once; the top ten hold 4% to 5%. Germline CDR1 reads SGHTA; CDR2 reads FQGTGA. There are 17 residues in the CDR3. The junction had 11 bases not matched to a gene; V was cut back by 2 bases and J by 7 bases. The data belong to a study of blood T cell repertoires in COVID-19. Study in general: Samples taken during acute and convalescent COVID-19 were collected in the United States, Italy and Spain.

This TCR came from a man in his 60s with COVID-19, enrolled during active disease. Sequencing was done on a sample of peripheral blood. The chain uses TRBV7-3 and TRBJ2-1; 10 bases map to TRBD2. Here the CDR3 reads CASSLQKREGIWNEQFF. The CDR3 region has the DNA TGTGCCAGCAGCTTACAGAAGCGGGAGGGGATCTGGAATGAGCAGTTCTTC.